This entry is about one TCR beta chain. No antigen is known for it. Base qualities are not at hand, and no much larger clone is one base apart. CDR1 and CDR2, per the germline V gene (reference sequence), are GTSNPN and SVGIG. V is clipped by 0 bases and J by 3 bases, and the sequence between their germline boundaries is 13 bases long. From the cysteine up to the phenylalanine, the CDR3 has a length of 15 residues. CDR3 DNA only is kept here, 45 bases in frame from base 1. Peripheral blood CD8+ and CD4+ T cells from healthy donors, Susac syndrome patients and multiple sclerosis patients were profiled using high-throughput TCR beta sequencing. Healthy donors were included as age- and sex-matched controls. CD8+ TEMRA cells were enriched by FACS, while bulk CD8+ and CD4+ T cells were purified by magnetic negative isolation. Blood was drawn into EDTA tubes, processed within 24 hours, and PBMCs were isolated by density gradient centrifugation. PBMCs destined for TCR sequencing were cryopreserved in liquid nitrogen and later thawed in a 37 °C water bath. A purity of at least 90% was achieved for sorted or isolated CD4+, CD8+ and CD8+ TEMRA cells.

The sample originates from a study of CD8 T cells in Susac syndrome (dated by TCRdb to between 2019 and 2020). Describing the broader study: The study used repertoire sequencing to test whether antigen drove CD8+ T cell activation and differentiation in Susac syndrome. CD8+ T cell repertoire clonality was compared between approximately 12 healthy donors, some 14 Susac syndrome patients and around 15 multiple sclerosis patients.

RNA was extracted with the RNeasy kit and roughly 0.45 to 1 ug was reverse transcribed using random hexamers. The immunoSEQ multiplex PCR assay, covering 54 Vbeta and 13 Jbeta segments, was used to amplify TCR beta CDR3 regions. To correct PCR amplification bias, a synthetic template baseline was used for both primer optimization and computational correction. As for the authors' bioinformatics: Reads were assigned to V, D and J genes according to IMGT and analyzed in immunoSEQ Analyzer, with only productive sequences retained. To calculate clonality, Shannon entropy was normalized by log2 of the number of productive unique sequences and then subtracted from one. For each patient and control, public and private clones were evaluated within the 100 most prevalent clones. Susac-specific clones were defined as absent from healthy and MS cohorts, about 1,100 published viral clones and other ImmuneACCESS disease sequences. The public reads were run again by TCRdb, first through fastp at Q25 and then through MiXCR, and only productive beta chains were kept. Entries are consolidated by CDR3 protein sequence, retaining the most common genes and DNA. The V and J calls shown here were made by TCRdb, not taken from the authors' results. The sample has 95,000 or so distinct CDR3 sequences on record, 85% to 95% of them singletons. The ten largest clones represent less than 0.35% of the sample.

The full study reports these points: The number of individuals in the TCR sequencing and HLA analysis was recognized as being relatively small.

Recombination connected TRBV30 to TRBJ2-3; D gene: possibly TRBD2, on 6 matching bases. This sequence was found in a human donor in good health. Sequenced sample: CD8+ T cells from PBMCs. The CDR3 loop reads CAWSVLGRRTDTQYF. The sequenced DNA is TGTGCCTGGAGTGTACTAGGGAGGCGGACAGATACGCAGTATTTT.